The 26 T cell receptor beta chains in this list originate from one sample, sequenced in a study of CD8+ T cells in alopecia areata (dated by TCRdb to the late 2010s). The library came from the immunoSEQ multiplex PCR assay. RNA was extracted from all samples and reverse transcribed into cDNA as template for TCR sequencing. TCRdb limited this immuneACCESS table to in-frame rearrangements with V and J called. A share of clones is missing; checked studies link under half to unresolved V genes, and the rest is unexplained. A total of around 80,000 clones appear in this sample, roughly 51% of them only once. The ten largest clonotypes hold under 6.5% of the sample. Sequences were obtained from NKG2D-high CD8+ T cells sorted from blood. The cell subset or site label corresponds to: sorted CD8+ NKG2D-high blood T cells. The receptor source for this set is a human donor with alopecia areata.

This chain uses TRBV27 with TRBJ2-5; 7 nucleotides match TRBD1. Germline CDR1 and CDR2: MNHEY and SMNVEV (reference sequence). This CDR3 has 22 residues. J was trimmed by 3 bases and V by 4 bases; bases with no gene match: 29. The CDR3 region has the DNA TGTGCCAGCAGTTCAACCGCCTCCCCGGCAGGTGGACAGGCATATGTTAAAGAGACCCAGTACTTC. Translated: CASSSTASPAGGQAYVKETQYF.

CDR3 nucleotide sequence: TGCGCCAGCAGCCCGGACAGGGCCTACGAGCAGTACTTC. As protein: CASSPDRAYEQYF. V gene TRBV4-3 combines with J gene TRBJ2-7; 8 bases map to TRBD1. Germline values: CDR1 LGHNA, CDR2 YSLEER. The CDR3 extends over 13 amino acids. The ends lost 4 bases at V and 2 bases at J; junction bases unmatched: 1.

The chain is built from TRBV7-9 and TRBJ2-1, with D unresolved. Germline V gene lookup returns CDR1 SEHNR and CDR2 FQNEAQ (reference sequence). Trimming took off 9 bases at V and 0 bases at J, with 6 bases between the two ends. This CDR3 is built from 12 residues. CDR3 sequence: CARSGSYNEQFF. Here the CDR3 DNA reads TGTGCCAGGTCGGGCTCCTACAATGAGCAGTTCTTC. Looking up the rest from reference TRBV7-9 and TRBJ2-1 gives the full variable domain: DTGVSQNPRHKITKRGQNVTFRCDPISEHNRLYWYRQTLGQGPEFLTYFQNEAQLEKSRLLSDRFSAERPKGSFSTLEIQRTEQGDSAMYLCARSGSYNEQFFGPGTRLTVL.

This clone has a handful of counts. The V gene is TRBV13, the J gene TRBJ2-3; D gene unclear. CDR3 length equals 12 residues. The germline V gene has CDR1 PRHDT and CDR2 FYEKMQ (reference sequence). V lost 7 bases, J lost 4 bases, and 9 bases lay in between. CDR3 sequence reads: CASTHRADTQYF. As DNA, the CDR3 is TGTGCCAGCACCCACCGAGCAGATACGCAGTATTTT. Looking up the rest from reference TRBV13 and TRBJ2-3 gives the full variable domain: AAGVIQSPRHLIKEKRETATLKCYPIPRHDTVYWYQQGPGQDPQFLISFYEKMQSDKGSIPDRFSAQQFSDYHSELNMSSLELGDSALYFCASTHRADTQYFGPGTRLTVL.

The chain uses TRBV30 and TRBJ2-1; weak D call: TRBD2 (5 bases). The germline gives CDR1 GTSNPN, CDR2 SVGIG (reference sequence). Deletions cut 6 bases from V and 15 bases from J, with 15 bases between. The CDR3 totals 10 residues. CDR3 loop: CACQLVVWFF. Written as DNA, the CDR3 is TGTGCCTGCCAACTAGTAGTTTGGTTCTTC.

This clone was observed a few times. The chain recombines TRBV29-1 with TRBJ1-2; unclear D gene. Trimming stripped 1 base from V and 6 bases from J, with 6 bases between. This CDR3 comprises 11 residues. CDR1 is SQVTM, CDR2 ANQGSEA, per germline. The CDR3 DNA sequence: TGCAGCGTTGAAGGGTCGAATGGCTACACCTTC. Translation gives CSVEGSNGYTF.

V gene TRBV6-5 combines with J gene TRBJ2-1, with 10 bases that match TRBD1. J was trimmed by 4 bases and V by 5 bases; bases with no gene match: 5. Germline V gene sequence: CDR1 MNHEY, CDR2 SVGAGI. The CDR3 extends over 15 amino acids. This CDR3 is CASSAPGQGYNEQFF. CDR3 DNA sequence: TGTGCCAGCAGTGCTCCGGGACAGGGGTACAATGAGCAGTTCTTC.

This clone was found a few times. The chain employs TRBV29-1 and TRBJ2-5, with 8 positions matching TRBD1. The germline CDR1 and CDR2 sequences are SQVTM and ANQGSEA. The CDR3 spans 15 residues. J gave up 5 bases and V 5 bases, and 13 bases lay outside the gene matches. CDR3 in DNA: TGCAGCGTTCCCCGGACAGGGCAGAGTGCGGAGACCCAGTACTTC. This encodes CSVPRTGQSAETQYF.

The table lists this clone with a few counts. V and J are TRBV11-2 and TRBJ2-5; a weak D match, TRBD1 (6 bases). Germline assignment: CDR1 SGHAT and CDR2 FQNNGV. This CDR3 spans 15 amino acids. V was clipped by 0 bases and J by 2 bases, with 10 bases between them. Here the CDR3 DNA reads TGTGCCAGCAGCTTAGAGCACAGGGCTCAAGAGACCCAGTACTTC. It yields the protein CASSLEHRAQETQYF.

This clone was observed once. This chain links TRBV15 with TRBJ2-7, with 10 bases fitting TRBD2. V lost 4 bases and J lost 3; bases outside the gene matches: 9. Germline V CDR1 and CDR2: LNHNV, YYDKDF (reference sequence). This CDR3 is 16 amino acids long. The CDR3 region has the DNA TGTGCCACCAGCACTGCCACTAGCGGGGCTTTCTACGAGCAGTACTTC. Translated: CATSTATSGAFYEQYF.

The chain uses TRBV29-1 and TRBJ2-5, with D perhaps TRBD1 (6 bases). V lost 4 bases and J 0 bases, leaving 15 bases between the germline ends. The CDR3 sequence is 15 residues long. Germline assignment: CDR1 SQVTM and CDR2 ANQGSEA. The CDR3 region has the DNA TGCAGCGTTGTGGGCGACGGGACAAACCAAGAGACCCAGTACTTC. It codes for CSVVGDGTNQETQYF. Full variable domain (rest looked up from reference TRBV29-1 and TRBJ2-5): SAVISQKPSRDICQRGTSLTIQCQVDSQVTMMFWYRQQPGQSLTLIATANQGSEATYESGFVIDKFPISRPNLTFSTLTVSNMSPEDSSIYLCSVVGDGTNQETQYFGPGTRLLVL.

Only a few counts were recorded for this clone. The V call is TRBV7-9, the J call TRBJ2-3; tentative D call: TRBD2 (5 bases). The germline V gene encodes CDR1 SEHNR and CDR2 FQNEAQ (reference sequence). The V end lost 0 bases, the J end lost 0 bases, and 10 bases lay between the germline ends. The CDR3 length is 16 residues. CDR3 in amino acids: CASSLARLASTDTQYF. The CDR3 nucleotides read TGTGCCAGCAGCTTAGCGCGGCTAGCAAGCACAGATACGCAGTATTTT.

The rearrangement uses TRBV4-1 and TRBJ2-5, with no clear D. The CDR3 consists of 13 residues. The V and J ends lost 0 bases and 2 bases respectively, with 4 bases between them. CDR1 is MGHRA and CDR2 is YSYEKL in the germline V gene. Here the CDR3 DNA reads TGCGCCAGCAGCCAAGAGGAACAAGAGACCCAGTACTTC. Translated, it gives CASSQEEQETQYF.

The chain uses TRBV10-2 and TRBJ2-5, with D perhaps TRBD2 (6 bases). V shed 4 bases and J shed 4 bases, with 19 bases lying between them. CDR1 WSHSY and CDR2 SAAADI come from the germline V gene. The CDR3 loop spans 16 amino acids. CDR3 in amino acids: CASSVSRGETRETQYF. The DNA for the CDR3 is TGCGCCAGCAGTGTGTCGCGGGGAGAAACTAGAGAGACCCAGTACTTC.

The rearrangement links TRBV27 to TRBJ2-5; TRBD1 matches 7 bases. Looked up from germline, CDR1 is MNHEY and CDR2 is SMNVEV (reference sequence). The CDR3 sequence is 14 residues long. The junction had 3 bases not matched to a gene; V was cut back by 5 bases and J by 0 bases. CDR3 coding DNA: TGTGCCAGCAGTCACGGGACAGACCAAGAGACCCAGTACTTC. Amino acid sequence: CASSHGTDQETQYF.

This clone was detected only a few times. V and J are TRBV27 and TRBJ2-7; D is possibly TRBD1 or TRBD2 (5 bases each). V was cut by 4 bases and J by 6 bases, with 19 bases left in between. From germline, CDR1 is MNHEY and CDR2 SMNVEV (reference sequence). The CDR3 runs 15 residues. The CDR3 nucleotides are TGTGCCAGCAGTTCTCCCGGGACCCACGAGGGCGAGCAGTACTTC. Protein: CASSSPGTHEGEQYF.

The rearrangement joins TRBV4-1 to TRBJ1-2; D is perhaps TRBD1 (5 bases). Germline V gene lookup returns CDR1 MGHRA and CDR2 YSYEKL. CDR3 length: 16 residues. V gave up 4 bases and J gave up 4 bases, with 19 bases separating them. This CDR3 reads CASSPLGEEPSYGYTF. CDR3 in DNA: TGCGCCAGCAGCCCTTTGGGGGAGGAGCCCTCCTATGGCTACACCTTC.

This clone was seen a handful of times. This rearrangement joins TRBV4-1 to TRBJ2-3; a possible D gene is TRBD2 (6 bases). V was clipped by 4 bases and J by 1 base, with 9 bases between them. From germline, CDR1 is MGHRA and CDR2 YSYEKL. This CDR3 has 14 residues. CDR3 nucleotide sequence: TGCGCCAGCAGCCTCACGGGGGGCACAGATACGCAGTATTTT. Amino acids: CASSLTGGTDTQYF.

V gene TRBV4-3 combines with J gene TRBJ1-5; 8 bases match TRBD1. The ends lost 1 base at V and 6 bases at J; junction bases unmatched: 5. This CDR3 spans 15 amino acids. CDR1 and CDR2 from the germline V gene are LGHNA and YSLEER. CDR3 protein: CASSQGRGLSQPQHF. In DNA, the CDR3 is TGCGCCAGCAGCCAAGGCAGGGGGCTAAGTCAGCCCCAGCATTTT.

The rearrangement uses TRBV28 and TRBJ2-7; no clear D. Germline V gene sequence: CDR1 MDHEN, CDR2 SYDVKM. The CDR3 consists of 13 residues. Trimming removed 6 bases at V and 0 bases at J, with 9 bases between. The chain's CDR3 is CASRRRSSYEQYF. CDR3 sequence (DNA): TGTGCCAGCAGGCGACGGAGCTCCTACGAGCAGTACTTC.

This chain connects TRBV28 to TRBJ1-2, with D unclear. Trimming pared 7 bases from V and 7 bases from J, leaving 19 bases between. The CDR3 has 14 residues. Germline assignment: CDR1 MDHEN and CDR2 SYDVKM. The CDR3 loop is CASISRPQEGGYTF. The DNA for the CDR3 is TGTGCCAGCATATCTAGGCCCCAGGAGGGTGGCTACACCTTC.

This clone has a handful of counts. The chain joins TRBV13 to TRBJ2-6, with unresolved D. CDR3 length: 15 residues. Germline CDR1 and CDR2: PRHDT and FYEKMQ (reference sequence). Trimming took off 3 bases at V and 3 bases at J, with 9 bases between the two ends. CDR3 bases: TGTGCCAGCAGCTTCGGTTTTGGTGGGGCCAACGTCCTGACTTTC. This translates into CASSFGFGGANVLTF.

The chain has TRBV2 and TRBJ1-2; TRBD1 agrees at 9 bases. This CDR3 comprises 15 residues. Germline V gives CDR1 SNHLY, CDR2 FYNNEI. The junction had 10 bases not matched to a gene; V was cut back by 9 bases and J by 2 bases. CDR3 in amino acids: CARGQGRFLNYGYTF. The CDR3 region has the DNA TGTGCCAGAGGACAGGGGCGCTTTTTAAACTATGGCTACACCTTC.

This rearrangement joins TRBV27 to TRBJ1-1; D gene uncertain. The germline V gene encodes CDR1 MNHEY and CDR2 SMNVEV (reference sequence). The germline V and J ends were trimmed by 2 bases and 1 base, with 5 bases remaining between them. The CDR3 has 13 residues. DNA for the CDR3: TGTGCCAGCAGTTTACACGGGAACACTGAAGCTTTCTTT. Translating gives CASSLHGNTEAFF.

The gene calls are TRBV20-1 and TRBJ2-1, with no clear D. V shed 3 bases and J shed 7 bases, with 4 bases lying between them. Germline loops: CDR1 DFQATT, CDR2 SNEGSKA (reference sequence). CDR3 length: 10 amino acids. The DNA of the CDR3 is TGCAGTGCTAGGAGGAATGAGCAGTTCTTC. Translated, it gives CSARRNEQFF.

This clone has a handful of counts. The chain combines TRBV7-8 with TRBJ1-4; no firm D call. The CDR3 contains 11 residues. CDR1 and CDR2 (germline): SGHVS, FQNEAQ. The V end was cut by 8 bases, the J end by 8 bases, with 9 bases between. CDR3 DNA sequence: TGTGCCAGCGGGGAGTTGGAAAAACTGTTTTTT. Residues: CASGELEKLFF.